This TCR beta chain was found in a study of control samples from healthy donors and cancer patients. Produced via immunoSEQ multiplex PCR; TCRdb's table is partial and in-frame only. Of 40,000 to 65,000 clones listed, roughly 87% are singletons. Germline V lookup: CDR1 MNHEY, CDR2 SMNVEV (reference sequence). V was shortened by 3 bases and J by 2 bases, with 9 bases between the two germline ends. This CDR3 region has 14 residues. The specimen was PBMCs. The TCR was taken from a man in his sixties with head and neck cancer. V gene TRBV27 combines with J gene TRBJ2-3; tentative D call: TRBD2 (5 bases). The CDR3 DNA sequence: TGTGCCAGCAGTTTGTCGGGATTCACAGATACGCAGTATTTT. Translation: CASSLSGFTDTQYF.